These T cell receptor beta chains were read from a single sample in a study of blood T cell repertoires in COVID-19. Here immunoSEQ multiplex PCR was the method, and the copy in TCRdb shows in-frame clones only, minus some. This table holds more than 250,000 clones, about 92% found once. The sequencing input was PBMCs or T cells enriched from blood (not recorded which). Source of these receptors: a woman aged 30 to 39 who had recovered from COVID-19. CDR3s include the opening cysteine and the closing phenylalanine or tryptophan. Clone size is stated in some rows and not others, as once, few, many or a class when expanded.

>.|TRBV6-1
CASSERSRVGNQPQHF
>.|TRBV5-6
CASSSRTSGTLETQYF
>.|TRBV7-9
CASSHQGSVNYGYTF
>.|TRBV15
CATSTGWRSGNTIYF
>.|TRBV13
CASSPGGGETQYF
>once|TRBV7-6
CASSVTSGRETQYF
>few|TRBV2
CASRDRGLAEQYF
>.|TRBV2
CASSSRGPIVGEQYF
>.|TRBV28
CASSPSNQPQHF
>.|TRBV28
CASSQGQGFNSPLHF
>.|TRBV9
CASSVNWALPSEQYF
>.|TRBV5-1
CASSLRTGRDTEAFF
>.|TRBV5-1
CASSLDAGPYEQYF
>.|TRBV19
CASSILLGQGEDSPLHF
>.|TRBV3-1/TRBV3-2
CASSQVTGSHEQFF
>.|TRBV2
CASRGQGANYGYTF
>.|TRBV9
CASRALAGGTGELFF
>.|TRBV11-2
CASSLGSNYGYTF
>.|TRBV5-1
CASSLQGAGELFF
>.|TRBV7-2
CASSLGQGANYGYTF
>few|TRBV6-5
CASMSDSEAFF
>.|TRBV10-2
CASRATSGSVKLEFF
>.|TRBV3-1/TRBV3-2
CASSPLAGGFQETQYF
>once|TRBV19
CASSISYSLAKNIQYF
>few|TRBV7-9
CASSLDVEQGKENTEAFF
>.|TRBV7-2
CASSPGTGFISPLHF
>.|TRBV10-3
CAIKGQADNEKLFF
>once|TRBV9
CASSTGTAYNEQFF
>few|TRBV5-6
CASSLGGSASEQYF
>.|TRBV2
CASSERRQDYNSPLHF
>.|TRBV4-2
CASSQDREGNEQFF
>once|TRBV7-2
CASSFSTGELFF
>.|TRBV19
CASTGTGYNEQFF
>.|TRBV5-1
CASSFAQPTEAFF
>.|TRBV7-2
CASSPRQGMVEAFF
>.|TRBV7-2
CASSLSTAAPNTGELFF
>.|TRBV12-3/TRBV12-4
CASSFGQHEQFF
>.|TRBV5-1
CASSLVDTEAFF
>.|TRBV7-9
CASSRTGGRNYGYTF
>.|TRBV10-3
CAISDIQANQPQHF
>.|TRBV28
CASRRLRDRGTDTQYF
>.|TRBV7-9
CASSLPGQGSPLHF
>.|TRBV18
CASSPGYRGQTEAFF